This TCR beta chain was documented in a study of blood T cell repertoires in COVID-19. Looking at the study overall: Both acute and convalescent COVID-19 samples were obtained from the United States, Italy and Spain.

Sequenced by immunoSEQ multiplex PCR; TCRdb stores in-frame clones only, minus some. Here the sample spans approximately 240,000 clones, around 89% being singletons. The V gene's germline CDR1 is SGDLS and CDR2 YYNGEE. Trimming shortened V by 5 bases and J by 6 bases, and 12 bases separated the two germline ends. The length of the CDR3 is 13 residues. The chain joins TRBV9 to TRBJ2-1; a weak D match, TRBD2 (6 bases). Sequencing was carried out using PBMCs or T cells enriched from blood (not recorded which). The sequence was collected from a woman between 18 and 29 years old in a cohort exposed to, infected with or recovered from COVID-19 (not recorded which). The CDR3 coding sequence is TGTGCCAGCAGGAACGGGAGCCTCAATGAGCAGTTCTTC. Translated: CASRNGSLNEQFF.